This TCR beta chain was identified during a study of PD-1 blockade in classical Hodgkin lymphoma. Germline CDR1 and CDR2: SGHRS and YFSETQ. Trimming pared 4 bases from V and 3 bases from J, leaving 19 bases between. There are 16 residues in the CDR3. Method: immunoSEQ multiplex PCR; TCRdb's copy keeps in-frame clones and lacks some. This sample carries tens of thousands of clones, over 65% of them seen once, and the ten largest clones take less than 2.5%. Exposure to brentuximab vedotin varied, and each patient had relapsed following autologous stem cell transplantation. Negative magnetic selection isolated CD4+ T cells from thawed PBMCs. Complete response, partial response or progressive disease made up the best responses. A single count supports this clone.

The sample was CD4+ T cells from blood, taken at baseline. V gene TRBV5-1 combines with J gene TRBJ1-2; D perhaps matches TRBD1 (6 bases). This clonotype was obtained from a human donor with classical Hodgkin lymphoma. This chain's CDR3 is CASSTRRGADDYGYTF. For the CDR3, the DNA is TGCGCCAGCAGCACTCGGAGGGGGGCGGACGACTATGGCTACACCTTC.